The 22 T cell receptor beta chains below all came from one sample that was sequenced in a study of CD8 T cells in ankylosing spondylitis. TCRdb used MiXCR to reprocess the 5' RACE reads, holding one entry per CDR3 protein. The sample carries roughly 470,000 distinct CDR3 sequences, roughly a quarter recorded once. Overall study results and limits: A TCR beta motif of fewer than ten highly homologous variants seemed to mark ankylosing spondylitis blood.

No cognate antigen is known for these TCRs. Sequencing was done on a sample of blood, either unsorted or a sorted T cell fraction (not recorded which). The receptors shown here come from a male donor with ankylosing spondylitis.

In its sample, this clonotype was seen a few times. The genes are TRBV5-1 and TRBJ2-2; 7 bases are shared with TRBD1. This CDR3 comprises 15 residues. The trim removed 4 bases at V and 4 bases at J, leaving 7 bases unmatched. Germline values: CDR1 SGHRS, CDR2 YFSETQ. CDR3 sequence: CASSQRQGSTGELFF. The CDR3 DNA reads as TGCGCCAGCAGCCAACGACAGGGCTCCACCGGGGAGCTGTTTTTT.

The gene calls are TRBV6-5 and TRBJ2-5; 11 bases fit TRBD2. CDR1 MNHEY and CDR2 SVGAGI come from the germline V gene. V trimming: 3 bases; J trimming: 1 base; junction bases outside the gene matches: 1. The CDR3 is 15 residues long. CDR3 loop: CASSYGTSGQETQYF. CDR3 DNA: TGTGCCAGCAGTTATGGGACTAGCGGCCAAGAGACCCAGTACTTC.

Only a few counts were recorded for this clonotype. V usage is TRBV7-9 and J usage is TRBJ2-1; 9 nucleotides agree with TRBD2. The CDR3 consists of 13 residues. Trimming took 5 bases from V and 9 from J; bases not matched to a gene: 5. Per the germline V gene, CDR1 is SEHNR and CDR2 is FQNEAQ (reference sequence). Written as DNA, the CDR3 is TGTGCCAGCAGCCAGATAGCGGGAGCTGAGCAGTTCTTC. Amino acid sequence: CASSQIAGAEQFF. Full variable domain (remainder filled in from reference TRBV7-9 and TRBJ2-1): DTGVSQNPRHKITKRGQNVTFRCDPISEHNRLYWYRQTLGQGPEFLTYFQNEAQLEKSRLLSDRFSAERPKGSFSTLEIQRTEQGDSAMYLCASSQIAGAEQFFGPGTRLTVL.

This clonotype was counted only a few times. The chain joins TRBV12-3 or TRBV12-4 to TRBJ2-6, with D uncertain. V shed 6 bases and J shed 1 base, with 4 bases lying between them. The CDR3 is made up of 13 amino acids. CDR3 residues: CASRLSGANVLTF. CDR3 in DNA: TGTGCCAGCAGGTTATCTGGGGCCAACGTCCTGACTTTC.

V and J are TRBV11-2 and TRBJ1-1, with D possibly matching TRBD1 (6 bases). The CDR3 spans 12 residues. Germline assignment: CDR1 SGHAT and CDR2 FQNNGV. The V and J ends lost 7 bases and 7 bases respectively, with 13 bases between them. For the CDR3, the DNA is TGTGCCAGCACCCTTGGGGGCGTTGAAGCTTTCTTT. It yields the protein CASTLGGVEAFF.

In its sample, this clonotype was seen a few times. The rearrangement joins TRBV29-1 to TRBJ2-6; D is undetermined. Germline V lookup: CDR1 SQVTM, CDR2 ANQGSEA. The CDR3 is made up of 13 amino acids. Deletions cut 6 bases from V and 0 bases from J, with 6 bases between. CDR3 coding DNA: TGCAGCGTGACTCCCTCTGGGGCCAACGTCCTGACTTTC. Residues: CSVTPSGANVLTF.

The rearrangement links TRBV10-3 to TRBJ2-7; 7 bases are a match to TRBD1. The germline V gene has CDR1 ENHRY and CDR2 SYGVKD. The CDR3 extends over 11 amino acids. V dropped 10 bases and J dropped 3; count of bases not matched to a gene: 3. The CDR3: CATRDSYEQYV. In DNA form, the CDR3 reads TGTGCCACTCGGGACAGCTACGAGCAGTACGTC.

The chain carries TRBV7-9 and TRBJ2-5; perhaps TRBD1 as D (6 bases). The CDR3 loop spans 14 amino acids. With 1 base removed from V and 5 bases from J, the gap between germline ends came to 11 bases. CDR1 and CDR2 from the germline V gene are SEHNR and FQNEAQ (reference sequence). The CDR3 spells CASSLDRVLETQYF. The CDR3 DNA follows: TGTGCCAGCAGCTTAGACAGGGTGTTGGAGACCCAGTACTTC.

The chain links TRBV5-5 to TRBJ2-2; D possibly matches TRBD1 or TRBD2 (5 bases each). With 3 bases removed from V and 6 bases from J, the gap between germline ends came to 9 bases. Germline lookup yields CDR1 SGHKS and CDR2 YYEKEE (reference sequence). The CDR3 runs 13 residues. CDR3 in amino acids: CASSSVGAGELFF. The CDR3 nucleotides are TGTGCCAGCAGCTCCGTGGGGGCCGGGGAGCTGTTTTTT.

The sample holds a few counts of this clonotype. V and J are TRBV2 and TRBJ2-6; D remains unclear. The germline V gene encodes CDR1 SNHLY and CDR2 FYNNEI. The CDR3 runs to 16 residues. The V gene lost 3 bases and the J gene lost 2 bases, with 11 bases spanning the gap. CDR3: CASSDRIGTGANVLTF. As DNA, the CDR3 is TGTGCCAGCAGTGATAGAATCGGTACTGGGGCCAACGTCCTGACTTTC. The full variable domain, its missing parts supplied by reference TRBV2 and TRBJ2-6, is EPEVTQTPSHQVTQMGQEVILRCVPISNHLYFYWYRQILGQKVEFLVSFYNNEISEKSEIFDDQFSVERPDGSNFTLKIRSTKLEDSAMYFCASSDRIGTGANVLTFGAGSRLTVL.

The chain couples TRBV20-1 to TRBJ2-2; D might be TRBD1 (5 bases). V was clipped by 0 bases and J by 1 base, with 12 bases between them. The CDR3 sequence is 16 residues long. The germline gives CDR1 DFQATT, CDR2 SNEGSKA (reference sequence). The CDR3 loop is CSARDGASLNTGELFF. Here the CDR3 DNA reads TGCAGTGCTAGAGATGGGGCTTCATTGAACACCGGGGAGCTGTTTTTT.

This clonotype showed up just a few times. The chain carries TRBV11-2 and TRBJ2-5, with no clear D. Germline values: CDR1 SGHAT, CDR2 FQNNGV. The CDR3 is 13 residues long. V was cut by 5 bases and J by 3 bases, with 10 bases left in between. The CDR3 bases are TGTGCCAGCAGCCCGTCGTCTAAAGAGACCCAGTACTTC. Amino acid sequence: CASSPSSKETQYF.

This rearrangement joins TRBV5-1 to TRBJ2-2; TRBD1 aligns across 7 bases. V was pared by 4 bases and J by 3 bases, with 3 bases of the junction left unmatched. Looked up from germline, CDR1 is SGHRS and CDR2 is YFSETQ. This CDR3 is built from 14 residues. The CDR3 region is CASSRQGDTGELFF. The DNA of the CDR3 is TGCGCCAGCAGCAGACAGGGTGACACCGGGGAGCTGTTTTTT. Full variable domain (rest looked up from reference TRBV5-1 and TRBJ2-2): KAGVTQTPRYLIKTRGQQVTLSCSPISGHRSVSWYQQTPGQGLQFLFEYFSETQRNKGNFPGRFSGRQFSNSRSEMNVSTLELGDSALYLCASSRQGDTGELFFGEGSRLTVL.

Remarks on this clonotype: One junction end does not reproduce the germline sequence, and a read error may be involved. The chain employs TRBV12-3 or TRBV12-4 and TRBJ2-1, with 8 bases fitting TRBD2. The CDR3 has 15 residues. CDR3 nucleotide sequence: TGTGCCAGCACCTCGGGGGGGCAACACTACGATGAGCAGTTCTTC. Translated, it gives CASTSGGQHYDEQFF.

This clonotype appeared a few times. The chain employs TRBV20-1 and TRBJ1-2; D is perhaps TRBD1 (6 bases). This CDR3 has 16 residues. Trimming removed 1 base at V and 0 bases at J, with 15 bases between. Germline lookup yields CDR1 DFQATT and CDR2 SNEGSKA (reference sequence). The CDR3 here is CSARGTERGTNYGYTF. The CDR3, as DNA: TGCAGTGCTAGAGGAACAGAGAGGGGGACTAACTATGGCTACACCTTC.

The DNA for the CDR3 is TGTGCCACCCGAGGGGTATCCACAGATACGCAGTATTTT. Residues: CATRGVSTDTQYF. The rearrangement joins TRBV15 to TRBJ2-3; the D gene could be TRBD1 or TRBD2 (5 bases each). CDR3 length: 13 amino acids. V was clipped by 8 bases and J by 2 bases, with 11 bases between them. Per the germline V gene, CDR1 is LNHNV and CDR2 is YYDKDF (reference sequence).

This clonotype came up a few times. The chain joins TRBV12-3 or TRBV12-4 to TRBJ2-7; 11 bases match TRBD2. CDR3 length: 15 residues. The ends lost 1 base at V and 2 bases at J; junction bases unmatched: 1. Written as DNA, the CDR3 is TGTGCCAGCAGTTTAGTAGCGGGAGGGCCCTACGAGCAGTACTTC. Its translation is CASSLVAGGPYEQYF.

This clonotype was seen more than once but under ten times. This chain joins TRBV30 and TRBJ2-7; D is unresolved. The CDR3 contains 11 residues. From germline, CDR1 is GTSNPN and CDR2 SVGIG (reference sequence). The germline V and J ends were trimmed by 5 bases and 2 bases, with 7 bases remaining between them. CDR3 protein: CAWGNPYEQYV. The DNA for the CDR3 is TGTGCCTGGGGGAACCCCTACGAGCAGTACGTC.

This rearrangement joins TRBV5-6 to TRBJ2-5, with no clear D. CDR1 is SGHDT, CDR2 YYEEEE, per germline. V was clipped by 1 base and J by 7 bases, with 8 bases between them. This CDR3 has 12 residues. The CDR3 reads CASSLSLGTQYF. The CDR3 DNA reads TGTGCCAGCAGCTTGAGTCTGGGGACCCAGTACTTC.

This clonotype was observed a few times. The chain couples TRBV5-1 to TRBJ2-2; TRBD2 agrees at 13 bases. The junction had 7 bases not matched to a gene; V was cut back by 4 bases and J by 7 bases. This CDR3 region has 16 residues. Germline loops: CDR1 SGHRS, CDR2 YFSETQ. CDR3 protein: CASSGLAGEEDGELFF. DNA of the CDR3: TGCGCCAGCAGCGGACTAGCGGGAGAAGAAGACGGGGAGCTGTTTTTT.

The chain combines TRBV5-5 with TRBJ1-4; a weak D match, TRBD1 (6 bases). V was pared by 3 bases and J by 3 bases, with 15 bases between. This CDR3 comprises 16 residues. In germline, CDR1 is SGHKS, CDR2 YYEKEE (reference sequence). The CDR3 reads CASSSGQMFANEKLFF. As DNA, the CDR3 is TGTGCCAGCAGCTCCGGACAGATGTTCGCTAATGAAAAACTGTTTTTT.

The chain couples TRBV19 to TRBJ2-7; D not certain. V gave up 2 bases and J gave up 5 bases, with 4 bases separating them. The CDR3 sequence is 11 residues long. CDR1 and CDR2 (germline): LNHDA, SQIVND (reference sequence). CDR3 sequence (DNA): TGTGCCAGTAGTATAAAGAACGAGCAGTACTTC. It encodes CASSIKNEQYF. Based on the CDR3 plus reference TRBV19 and TRBJ2-7, the full variable domain is DGGITQSPKYLFRKEGQNVTLSCEQNLNHDAMYWYRQDPGQGLRLIYYSQIVNDFQKGDIAEGYSVSREKKESFPLTVTSAQKNPTAFYLCASSIKNEQYFGPGTRLTVT.